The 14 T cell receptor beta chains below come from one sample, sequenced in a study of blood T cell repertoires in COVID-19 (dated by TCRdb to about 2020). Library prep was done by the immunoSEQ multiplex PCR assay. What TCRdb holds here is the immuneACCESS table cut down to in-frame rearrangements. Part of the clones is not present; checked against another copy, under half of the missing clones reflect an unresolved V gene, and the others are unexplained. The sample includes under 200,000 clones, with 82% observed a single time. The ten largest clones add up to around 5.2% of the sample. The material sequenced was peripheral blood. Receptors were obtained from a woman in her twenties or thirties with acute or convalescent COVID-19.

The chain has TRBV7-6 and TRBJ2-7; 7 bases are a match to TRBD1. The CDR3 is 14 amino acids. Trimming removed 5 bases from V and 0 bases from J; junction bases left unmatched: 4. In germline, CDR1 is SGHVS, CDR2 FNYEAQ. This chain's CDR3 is CASSRDSSSYEQYF. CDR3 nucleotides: TGTGCCAGCAGCCGGGACAGTAGCTCCTACGAGCAGTACTTC. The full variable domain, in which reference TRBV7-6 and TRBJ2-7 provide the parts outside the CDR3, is GAGVSQSPRYKVTKRGQDVALRCDPISGHVSLYWYRQALGQGPEFLTYFNYEAQQDKSGLPNDRFSAERPEGSISTLTIQRTEQRDSAMYRCASSRDSSSYEQYFGPGTRLTVT.

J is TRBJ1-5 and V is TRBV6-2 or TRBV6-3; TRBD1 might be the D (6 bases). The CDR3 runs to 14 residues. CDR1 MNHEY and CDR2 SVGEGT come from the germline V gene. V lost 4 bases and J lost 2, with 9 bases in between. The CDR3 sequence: CASSLAGGNQPQHF. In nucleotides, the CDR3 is TGTGCCAGCAGTTTAGCAGGGGGCAATCAGCCCCAGCATTTT.

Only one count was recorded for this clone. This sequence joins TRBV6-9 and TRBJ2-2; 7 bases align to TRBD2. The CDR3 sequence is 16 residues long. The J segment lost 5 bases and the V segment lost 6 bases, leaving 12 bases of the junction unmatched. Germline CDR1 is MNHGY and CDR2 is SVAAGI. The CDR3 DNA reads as TGTGCCAGCAGGACACACTCAAAGGGAGGGACCGGGGAGCTGTTTTTT. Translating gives CASRTHSKGGTGELFF.

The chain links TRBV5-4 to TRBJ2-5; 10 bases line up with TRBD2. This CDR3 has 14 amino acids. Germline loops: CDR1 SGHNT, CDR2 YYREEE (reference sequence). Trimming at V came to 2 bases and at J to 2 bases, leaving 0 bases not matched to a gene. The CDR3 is CASSLAGGQETQYF. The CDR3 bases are TGTGCCAGCAGCTTAGCGGGGGGGCAAGAGACCCAGTACTTC. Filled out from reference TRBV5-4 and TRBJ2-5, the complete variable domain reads ETGVTQSPTHLIKTRGQQVTLRCSSQSGHNTVSWYQQALGQGPQFIFQYYREEENGRGNFPPRFSGLQFPNYSSELNVNALELDDSALYLCASSLAGGQETQYFGPGTRLLVL.

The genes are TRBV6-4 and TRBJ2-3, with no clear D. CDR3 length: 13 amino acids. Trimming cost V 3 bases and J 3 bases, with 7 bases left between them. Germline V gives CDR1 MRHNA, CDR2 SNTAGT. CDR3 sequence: CASSETETDTQYF. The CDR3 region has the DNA TGTGCCAGCAGTGAAACAGAAACAGATACGCAGTATTTT.

The CDR3 loop is CASSPFIGAYNEQFF. CDR3 nucleotides: TGTGCCAGCAGCCCCTTTATAGGGGCCTACAATGAGCAGTTCTTC. The V call is TRBV5-4, the J call TRBJ2-1, with a tentative D call TRBD1 (5 bases). The germline V gene encodes CDR1 SGHNT and CDR2 YYREEE (reference sequence). V lost 4 bases, J lost 2 bases, and 13 bases lay in between. This CDR3 spans 15 amino acids.

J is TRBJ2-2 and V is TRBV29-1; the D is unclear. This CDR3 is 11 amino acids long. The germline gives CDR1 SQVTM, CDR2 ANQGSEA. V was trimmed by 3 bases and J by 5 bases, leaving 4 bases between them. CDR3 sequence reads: CSVDRTGELFF. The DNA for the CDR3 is TGCAGCGTTGACAGGACCGGGGAGCTGTTTTTT.

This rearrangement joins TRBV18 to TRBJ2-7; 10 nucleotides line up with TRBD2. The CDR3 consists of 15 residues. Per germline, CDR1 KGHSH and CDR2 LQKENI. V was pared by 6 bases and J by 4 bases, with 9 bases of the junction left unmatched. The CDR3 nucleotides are TGTGCCAGCTCTCAATCTAGCGGGAGTGGGTACGAGCAGTACTTC. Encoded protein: CASSQSSGSGYEQYF.

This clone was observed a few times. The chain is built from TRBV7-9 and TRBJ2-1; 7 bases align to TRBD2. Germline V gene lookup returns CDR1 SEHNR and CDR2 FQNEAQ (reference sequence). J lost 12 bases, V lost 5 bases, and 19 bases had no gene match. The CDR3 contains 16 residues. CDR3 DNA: TGTGCCAGCAGCCCACCTCATGGGGGAGGGCCGCAGTGGCAGTTCTTC. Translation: CASSPPHGGGPQWQFF.

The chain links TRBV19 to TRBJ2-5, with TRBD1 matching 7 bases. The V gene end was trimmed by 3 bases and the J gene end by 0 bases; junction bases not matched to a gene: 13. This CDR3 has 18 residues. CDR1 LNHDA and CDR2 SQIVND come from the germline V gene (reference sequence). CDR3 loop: CASSIRGGLRGYQETQYF. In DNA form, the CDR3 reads TGTGCCAGTAGTATTAGAGGGGGCCTACGAGGGTACCAAGAGACCCAGTACTTC.

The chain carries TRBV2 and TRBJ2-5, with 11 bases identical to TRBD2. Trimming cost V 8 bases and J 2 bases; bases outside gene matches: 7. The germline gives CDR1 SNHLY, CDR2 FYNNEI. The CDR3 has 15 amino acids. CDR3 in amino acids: CASFVAGGEQETQYF. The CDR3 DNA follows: TGTGCCAGCTTCGTAGCGGGAGGGGAACAAGAGACCCAGTACTTC.

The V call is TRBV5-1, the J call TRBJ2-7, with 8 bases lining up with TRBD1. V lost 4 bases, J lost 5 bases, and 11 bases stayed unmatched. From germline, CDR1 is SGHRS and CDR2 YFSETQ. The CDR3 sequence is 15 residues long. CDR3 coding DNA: TGCGCCAGCAGCCCCCTGGCAGGGGGCGCGAACGAGCAGTACTTC. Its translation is CASSPLAGGANEQYF. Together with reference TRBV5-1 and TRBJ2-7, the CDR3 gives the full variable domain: KAGVTQTPRYLIKTRGQQVTLSCSPISGHRSVSWYQQTPGQGLQFLFEYFSETQRNKGNFPGRFSGRQFSNSRSEMNVSTLELGDSALYLCASSPLAGGANEQYFGPGTRLTVT.

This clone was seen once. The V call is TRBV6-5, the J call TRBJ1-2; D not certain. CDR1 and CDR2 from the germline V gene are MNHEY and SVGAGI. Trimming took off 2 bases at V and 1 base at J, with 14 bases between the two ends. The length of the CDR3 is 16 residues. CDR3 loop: CASSYDHRHLNYGYTF. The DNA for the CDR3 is TGTGCCAGCAGTTACGACCACAGACATCTTAACTATGGCTACACCTTC.

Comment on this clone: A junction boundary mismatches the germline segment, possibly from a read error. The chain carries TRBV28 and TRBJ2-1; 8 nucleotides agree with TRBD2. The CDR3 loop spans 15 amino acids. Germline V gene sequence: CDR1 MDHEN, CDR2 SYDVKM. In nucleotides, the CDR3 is TGTGCCAGCAGTTGGGGACTAGGAACTTACAATGGGCAGTTCTTC. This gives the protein CASSWGLGTYNGQFF.